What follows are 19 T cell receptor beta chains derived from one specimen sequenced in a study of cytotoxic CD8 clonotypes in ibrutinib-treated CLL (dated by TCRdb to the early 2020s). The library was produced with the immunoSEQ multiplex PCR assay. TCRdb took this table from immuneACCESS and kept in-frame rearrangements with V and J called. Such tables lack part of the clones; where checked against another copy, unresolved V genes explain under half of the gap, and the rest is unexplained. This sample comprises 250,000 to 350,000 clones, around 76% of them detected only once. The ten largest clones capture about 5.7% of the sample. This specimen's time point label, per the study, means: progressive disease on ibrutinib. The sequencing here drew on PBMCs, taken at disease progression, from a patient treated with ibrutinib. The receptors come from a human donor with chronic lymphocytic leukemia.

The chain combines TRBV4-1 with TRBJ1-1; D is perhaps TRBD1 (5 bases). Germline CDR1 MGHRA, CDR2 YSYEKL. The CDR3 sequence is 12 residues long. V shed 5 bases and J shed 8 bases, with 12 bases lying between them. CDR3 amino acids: CASSLGAGEAFF. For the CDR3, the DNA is TGCGCCAGCAGCTTAGGGGCCGGGGAAGCTTTCTTT.

DNA for the CDR3: TGTGCCAGCAGCTCCCAGACTAGTTCGGGATCCTACGAGCAGTACTTC. It is translated as CASSSQTSSGSYEQYF. V usage is TRBV7-2 and J usage is TRBJ2-7; a possible D gene is TRBD2 (6 bases). CDR1 is SGHTA, CDR2 FQGNSA, per germline. Trimming removed 4 bases at V and 1 base at J, with 17 bases between. This CDR3 is 16 amino acids long.

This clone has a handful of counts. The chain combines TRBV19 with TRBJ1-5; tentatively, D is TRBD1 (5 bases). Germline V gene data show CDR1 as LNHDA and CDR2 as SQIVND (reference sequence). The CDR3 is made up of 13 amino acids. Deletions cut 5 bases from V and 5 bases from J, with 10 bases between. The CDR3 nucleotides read TGTGCCAGTAGTTGGGGCCGGGATCAGCCCCAGCATTTT. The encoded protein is CASSWGRDQPQHF.

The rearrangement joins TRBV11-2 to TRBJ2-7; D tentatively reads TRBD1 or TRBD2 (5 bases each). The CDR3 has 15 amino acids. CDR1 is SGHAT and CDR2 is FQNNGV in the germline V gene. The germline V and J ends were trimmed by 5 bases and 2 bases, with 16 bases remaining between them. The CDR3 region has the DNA TGTGCCAGCAGCCGCACCCCCGGGACCCCCTACGAGCAGTACTTC. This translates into CASSRTPGTPYEQYF. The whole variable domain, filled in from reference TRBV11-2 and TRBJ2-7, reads EAGVAQSPRYKIIEKRQSVAFWCNPISGHATLYWYQQILGQGPKLLIQFQNNGVVDDSQLPKDRFSAERLKGVDSTLKIQPAKLEDSAVYLCASSRTPGTPYEQYFGPGTRLTVT.

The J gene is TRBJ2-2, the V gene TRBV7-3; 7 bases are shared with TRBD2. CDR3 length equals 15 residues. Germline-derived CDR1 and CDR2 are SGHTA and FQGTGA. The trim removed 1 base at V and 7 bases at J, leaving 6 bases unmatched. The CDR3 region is CASSLKGGVSGELFF. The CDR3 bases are TGTGCCAGCAGCTTAAAGGGAGGGGTGAGCGGGGAGCTGTTTTTT.

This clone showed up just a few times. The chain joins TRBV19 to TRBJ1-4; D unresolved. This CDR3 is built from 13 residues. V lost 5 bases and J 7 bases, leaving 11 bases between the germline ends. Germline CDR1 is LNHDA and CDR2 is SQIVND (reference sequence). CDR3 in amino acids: CASSRVVAEKLFF. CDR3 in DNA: TGTGCCAGTAGTCGGGTTGTGGCTGAAAAACTGTTTTTT.

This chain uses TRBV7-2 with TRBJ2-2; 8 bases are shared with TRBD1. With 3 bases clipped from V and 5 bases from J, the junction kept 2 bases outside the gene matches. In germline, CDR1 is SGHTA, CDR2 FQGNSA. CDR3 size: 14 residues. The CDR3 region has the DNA TGTGCCAGCAGCTTCGACAGGGGTACCGGGGAGCTGTTTTTT. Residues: CASSFDRGTGELFF.

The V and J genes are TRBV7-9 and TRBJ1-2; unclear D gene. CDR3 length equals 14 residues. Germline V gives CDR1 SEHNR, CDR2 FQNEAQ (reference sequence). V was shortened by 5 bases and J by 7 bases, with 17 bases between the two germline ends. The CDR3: CASSLAASALGYTF. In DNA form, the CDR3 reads TGTGCCAGCAGCCTCGCGGCGTCAGCGCTTGGCTACACCTTC.

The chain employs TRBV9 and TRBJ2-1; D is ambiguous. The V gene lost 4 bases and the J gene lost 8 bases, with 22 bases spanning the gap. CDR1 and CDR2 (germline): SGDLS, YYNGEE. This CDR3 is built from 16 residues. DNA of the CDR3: TGTGCCAGCAGCCCAGGCCACTTATCAGGCCTCGATGAGCAGTTCTTC. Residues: CASSPGHLSGLDEQFF.

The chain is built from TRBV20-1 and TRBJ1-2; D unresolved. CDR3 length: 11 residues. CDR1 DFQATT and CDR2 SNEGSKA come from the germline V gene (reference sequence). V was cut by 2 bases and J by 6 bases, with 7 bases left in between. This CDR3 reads CSARNPNGYTF. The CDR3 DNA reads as TGCAGTGCTAGAAACCCCAATGGCTACACCTTC.

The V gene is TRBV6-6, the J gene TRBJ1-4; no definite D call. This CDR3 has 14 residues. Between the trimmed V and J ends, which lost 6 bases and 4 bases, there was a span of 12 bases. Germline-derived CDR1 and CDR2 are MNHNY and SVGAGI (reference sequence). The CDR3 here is CASSPQGINEKLFF. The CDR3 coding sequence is TGTGCCAGCAGCCCTCAAGGGATTAATGAAAAACTGTTTTTT.

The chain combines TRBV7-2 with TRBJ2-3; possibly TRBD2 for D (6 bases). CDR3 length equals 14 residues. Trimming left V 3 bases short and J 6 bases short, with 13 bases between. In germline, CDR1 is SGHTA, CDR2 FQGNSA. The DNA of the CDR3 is TGTGCCAGCAGCTTGGCGGGGCCAGGGGATACGCAGTATTTT. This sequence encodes CASSLAGPGDTQYF.

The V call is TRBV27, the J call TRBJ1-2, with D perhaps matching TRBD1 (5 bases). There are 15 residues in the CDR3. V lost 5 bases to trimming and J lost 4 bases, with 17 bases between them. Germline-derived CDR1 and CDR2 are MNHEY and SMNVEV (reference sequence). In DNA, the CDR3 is TGTGCCAGCAGTCCAACAGGTGGTAGGGCCTATGGCTACACCTTC. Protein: CASSPTGGRAYGYTF.

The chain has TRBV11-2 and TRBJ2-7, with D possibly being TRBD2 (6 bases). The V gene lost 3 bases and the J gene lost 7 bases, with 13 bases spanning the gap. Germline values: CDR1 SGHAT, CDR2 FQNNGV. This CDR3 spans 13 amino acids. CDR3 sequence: CASSLWGGGEQYF. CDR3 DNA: TGTGCCAGCAGCTTGTGGGGAGGAGGGGAGCAGTACTTC.

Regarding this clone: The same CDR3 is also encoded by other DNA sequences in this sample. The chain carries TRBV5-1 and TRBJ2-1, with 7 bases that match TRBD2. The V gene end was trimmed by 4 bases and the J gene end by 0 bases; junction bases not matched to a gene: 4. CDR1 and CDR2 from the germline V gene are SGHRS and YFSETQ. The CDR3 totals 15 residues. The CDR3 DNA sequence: TGCGCCAGCAGCCTCGGGGGGAGCTCCTACAATGAGCAGTTCTTC. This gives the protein CASSLGGSSYNEQFF. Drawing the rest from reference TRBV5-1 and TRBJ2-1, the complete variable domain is KAGVTQTPRYLIKTRGQQVTLSCSPISGHRSVSWYQQTPGQGLQFLFEYFSETQRNKGNFPGRFSGRQFSNSRSEMNVSTLELGDSALYLCASSLGGSSYNEQFFGPGTRLTVL.

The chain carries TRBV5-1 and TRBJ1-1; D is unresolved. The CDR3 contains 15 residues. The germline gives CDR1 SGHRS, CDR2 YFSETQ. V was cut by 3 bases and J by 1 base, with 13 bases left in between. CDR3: CASSSSGGRNTEAFF. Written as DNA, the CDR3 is TGCGCCAGCAGCTCGAGCGGAGGCCGGAACACTGAAGCTTTCTTT.

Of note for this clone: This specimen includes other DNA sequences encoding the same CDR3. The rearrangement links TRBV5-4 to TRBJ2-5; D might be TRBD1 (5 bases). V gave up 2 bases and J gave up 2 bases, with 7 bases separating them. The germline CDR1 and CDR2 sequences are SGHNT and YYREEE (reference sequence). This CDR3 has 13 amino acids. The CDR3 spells CASSLDRQETQYF. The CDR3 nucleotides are TGTGCCAGCAGCTTAGACAGACAAGAGACCCAGTACTTC.

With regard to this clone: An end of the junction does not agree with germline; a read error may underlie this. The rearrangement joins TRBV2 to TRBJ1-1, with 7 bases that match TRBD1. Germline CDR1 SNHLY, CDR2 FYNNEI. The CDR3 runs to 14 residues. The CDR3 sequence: CASSVDVDGTEGIF. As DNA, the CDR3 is TGTGCCAGCAGTGTTGATGTTGATGGGACAGAGGGGATCTTT.

CDR3 coding DNA: TGTGCCAGCAGCGAGACAGGGGAGGACGAGCAGTACTTC. Amino acid sequence: CASSETGEDEQYF. The chain recombines TRBV6-5 with TRBJ2-7; 8 bases are shared with TRBD1. CDR3 size: 13 residues. In germline, CDR1 is MNHEY, CDR2 SVGAGI. The V and J ends lost 6 bases and 5 bases, in that order; junction bases with no gene match: 6.